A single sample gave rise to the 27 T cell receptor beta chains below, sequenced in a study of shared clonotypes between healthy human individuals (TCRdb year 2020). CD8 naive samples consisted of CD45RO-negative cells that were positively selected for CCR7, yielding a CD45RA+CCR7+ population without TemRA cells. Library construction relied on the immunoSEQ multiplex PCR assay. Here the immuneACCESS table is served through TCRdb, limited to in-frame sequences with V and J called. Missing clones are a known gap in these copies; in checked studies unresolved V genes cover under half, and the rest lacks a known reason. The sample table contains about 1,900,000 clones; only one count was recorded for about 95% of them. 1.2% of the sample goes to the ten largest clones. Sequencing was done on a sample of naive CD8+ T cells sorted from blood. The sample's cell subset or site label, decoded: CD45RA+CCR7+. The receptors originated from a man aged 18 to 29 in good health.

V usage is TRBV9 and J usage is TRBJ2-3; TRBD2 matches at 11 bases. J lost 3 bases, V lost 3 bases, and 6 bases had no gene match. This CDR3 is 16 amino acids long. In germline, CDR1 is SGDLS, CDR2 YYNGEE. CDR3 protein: CASSGQLAGVTDTQYF. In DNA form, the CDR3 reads TGTGCCAGCAGCGGACAACTAGCGGGAGTGACAGATACGCAGTATTTT.

DNA of the CDR3: TGTGCCAGCAGAGCCCGCCGGGGGCATGACCAAGAGACCCAGTACTTC. It encodes CASRARRGHDQETQYF. V is TRBV6-6 and J is TRBJ2-5; D is tentatively TRBD1 or TRBD2 (6 bases each). Trimming removed 6 bases at V and 0 bases at J, with 17 bases between. The germline gives CDR1 MNHNY, CDR2 SVGAGI (reference sequence). CDR3 length: 16 amino acids.

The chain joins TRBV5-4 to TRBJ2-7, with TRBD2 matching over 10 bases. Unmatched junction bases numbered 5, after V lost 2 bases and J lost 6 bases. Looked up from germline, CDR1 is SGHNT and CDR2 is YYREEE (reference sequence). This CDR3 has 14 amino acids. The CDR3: CASSFLAGDGEQYF. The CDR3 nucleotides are TGTGCCAGCAGCTTCCTAGCGGGAGACGGCGAGCAGTACTTC. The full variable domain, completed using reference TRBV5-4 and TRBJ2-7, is ETGVTQSPTHLIKTRGQQVTLRCSSQSGHNTVSWYQQALGQGPQFIFQYYREEENGRGNFPPRFSGLQFPNYSSELNVNALELDDSALYLCASSFLAGDGEQYFGPGTRLTVT.

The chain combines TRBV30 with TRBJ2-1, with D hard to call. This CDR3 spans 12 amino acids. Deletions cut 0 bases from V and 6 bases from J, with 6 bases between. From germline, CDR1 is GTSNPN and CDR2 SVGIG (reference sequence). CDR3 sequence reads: CAWSVAPNEQFF. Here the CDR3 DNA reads TGTGCCTGGAGTGTGGCTCCCAATGAGCAGTTCTTC.

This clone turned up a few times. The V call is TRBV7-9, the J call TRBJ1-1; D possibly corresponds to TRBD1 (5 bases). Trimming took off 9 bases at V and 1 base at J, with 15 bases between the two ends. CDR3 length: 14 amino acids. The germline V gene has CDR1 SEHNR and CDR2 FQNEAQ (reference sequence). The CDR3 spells CASFPGGSNTEAFF. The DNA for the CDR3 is TGTGCCAGTTTTCCGGGGGGATCGAACACTGAAGCTTTCTTT.

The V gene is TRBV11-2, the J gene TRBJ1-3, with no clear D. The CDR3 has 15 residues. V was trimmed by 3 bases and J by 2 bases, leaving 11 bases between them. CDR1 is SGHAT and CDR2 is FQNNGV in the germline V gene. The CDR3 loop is CASSFMTSTGNTIYF. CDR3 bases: TGTGCCAGCAGCTTTATGACGAGTACTGGAAACACCATATATTTT.

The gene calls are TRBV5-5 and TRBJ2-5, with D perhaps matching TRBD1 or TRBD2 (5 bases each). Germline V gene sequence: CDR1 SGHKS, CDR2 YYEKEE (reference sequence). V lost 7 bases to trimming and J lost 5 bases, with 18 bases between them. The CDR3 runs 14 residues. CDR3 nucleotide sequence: TGTGCCAGCCGAGAGGGGTCAGGCGGGGAGACCCAGTACTTC. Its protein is CASREGSGGETQYF.

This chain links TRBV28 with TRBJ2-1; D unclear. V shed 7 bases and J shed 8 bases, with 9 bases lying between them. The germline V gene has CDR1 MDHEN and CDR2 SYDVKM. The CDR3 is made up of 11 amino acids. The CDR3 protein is CASTLGDEQFF. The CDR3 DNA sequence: TGTGCCAGCACCCTCGGTGATGAGCAGTTCTTC.

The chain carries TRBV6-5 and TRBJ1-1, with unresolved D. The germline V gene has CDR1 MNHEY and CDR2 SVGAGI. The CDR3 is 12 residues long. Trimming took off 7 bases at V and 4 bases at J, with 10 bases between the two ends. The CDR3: CASKGWGTEAFF. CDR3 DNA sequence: TGTGCCAGCAAAGGTTGGGGCACTGAAGCTTTCTTT.

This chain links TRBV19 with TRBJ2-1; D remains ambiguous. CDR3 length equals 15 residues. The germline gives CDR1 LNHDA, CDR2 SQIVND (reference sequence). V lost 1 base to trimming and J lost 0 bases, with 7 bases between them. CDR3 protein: CASSIGQTSYNEQFF. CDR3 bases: TGTGCCAGTAGTATAGGACAAACCTCCTACAATGAGCAGTTCTTC.

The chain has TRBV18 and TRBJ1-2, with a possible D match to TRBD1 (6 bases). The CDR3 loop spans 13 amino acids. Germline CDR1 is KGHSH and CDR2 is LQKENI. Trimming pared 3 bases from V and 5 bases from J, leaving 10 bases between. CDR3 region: CASSPDRLYGYTF. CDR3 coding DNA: TGTGCCAGCTCACCGGACAGACTATATGGCTACACCTTC.

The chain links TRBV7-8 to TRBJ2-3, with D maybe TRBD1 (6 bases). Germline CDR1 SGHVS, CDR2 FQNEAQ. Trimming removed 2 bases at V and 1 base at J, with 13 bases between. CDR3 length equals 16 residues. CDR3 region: CASSLKANRGTDTQYF. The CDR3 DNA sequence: TGTGCCAGCAGCTTAAAGGCGAACAGGGGCACAGATACGCAGTATTTT.

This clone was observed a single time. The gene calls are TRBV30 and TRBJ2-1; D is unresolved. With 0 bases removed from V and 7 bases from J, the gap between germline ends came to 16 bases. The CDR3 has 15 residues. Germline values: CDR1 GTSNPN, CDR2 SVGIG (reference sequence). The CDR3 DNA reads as TGTGCCTGGAGTGTAGACCCAGTGGTGCTTAATGAGCAGTTCTTC. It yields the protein CAWSVDPVVLNEQFF.

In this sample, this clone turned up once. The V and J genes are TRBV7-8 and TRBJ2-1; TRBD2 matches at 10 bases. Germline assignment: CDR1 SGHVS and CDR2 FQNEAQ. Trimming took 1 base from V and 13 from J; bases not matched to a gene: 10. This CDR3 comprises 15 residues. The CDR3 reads CASSLGGTSVDVQFF. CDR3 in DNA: TGTGCCAGCAGCTTAGGGGGGACTAGCGTAGACGTACAGTTCTTC.

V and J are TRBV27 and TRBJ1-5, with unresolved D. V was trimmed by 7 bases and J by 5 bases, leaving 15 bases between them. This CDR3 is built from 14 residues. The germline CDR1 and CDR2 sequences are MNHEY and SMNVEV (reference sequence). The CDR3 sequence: CASTPRGRDQPQHF. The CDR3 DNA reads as TGTGCCAGCACCCCCCGGGGAAGGGATCAGCCCCAGCATTTT.

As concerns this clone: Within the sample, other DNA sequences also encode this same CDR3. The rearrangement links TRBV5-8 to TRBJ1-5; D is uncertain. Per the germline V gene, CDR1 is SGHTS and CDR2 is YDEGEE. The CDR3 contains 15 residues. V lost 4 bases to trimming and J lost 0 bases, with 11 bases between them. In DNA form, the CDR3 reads TGTGCCAGCAGCCTGCAAGGATATAGCAATCAGCCCCAGCATTTT. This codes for CASSLQGYSNQPQHF. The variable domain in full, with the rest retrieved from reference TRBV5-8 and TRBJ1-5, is EAGVTQSPTHLIKTRGQQATLRCSPISGHTSVYWYQQALGLGLQFLLWYDEGEERNRGNFPPRFSGRQFPNYSSELNVNALELEDSALYLCASSLQGYSNQPQHFGDGTRLSIL.

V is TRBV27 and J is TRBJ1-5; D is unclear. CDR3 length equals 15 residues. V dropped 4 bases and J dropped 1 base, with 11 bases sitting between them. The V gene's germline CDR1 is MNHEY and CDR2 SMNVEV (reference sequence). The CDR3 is CASSSLGLSNQPQHF. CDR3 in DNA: TGTGCCAGCAGTTCCCTTGGACTAAGCAATCAGCCCCAGCATTTT.

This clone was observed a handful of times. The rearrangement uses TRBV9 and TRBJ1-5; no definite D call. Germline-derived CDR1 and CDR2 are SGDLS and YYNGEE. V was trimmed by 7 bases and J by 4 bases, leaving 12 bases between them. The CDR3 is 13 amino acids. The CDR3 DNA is TGTGCCAGCCTAAGGATGGGGAATCAGCCCCAGCATTTT. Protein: CASLRMGNQPQHF.

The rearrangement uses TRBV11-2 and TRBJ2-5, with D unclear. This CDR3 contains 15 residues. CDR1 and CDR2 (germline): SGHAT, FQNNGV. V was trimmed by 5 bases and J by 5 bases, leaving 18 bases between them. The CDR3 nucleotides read TGTGCCAGCAGCCGAGGCAGTTCCCTGAGGGAGACCCAGTACTTC. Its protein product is CASSRGSSLRETQYF.

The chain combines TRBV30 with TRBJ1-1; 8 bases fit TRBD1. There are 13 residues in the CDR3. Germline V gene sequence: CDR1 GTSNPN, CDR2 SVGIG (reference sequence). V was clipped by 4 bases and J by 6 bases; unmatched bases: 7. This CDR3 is CAWTAAGGSEAFF. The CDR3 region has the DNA TGTGCCTGGACAGCGGCAGGGGGCTCTGAAGCTTTCTTT.

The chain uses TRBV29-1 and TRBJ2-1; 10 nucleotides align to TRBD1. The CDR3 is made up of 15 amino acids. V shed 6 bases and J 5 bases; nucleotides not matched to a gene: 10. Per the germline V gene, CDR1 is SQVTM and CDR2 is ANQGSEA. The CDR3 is CSVPGGTGVDNEQFF. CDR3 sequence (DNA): TGCAGCGTCCCGGGTGGGACAGGGGTTGACAATGAGCAGTTCTTC.

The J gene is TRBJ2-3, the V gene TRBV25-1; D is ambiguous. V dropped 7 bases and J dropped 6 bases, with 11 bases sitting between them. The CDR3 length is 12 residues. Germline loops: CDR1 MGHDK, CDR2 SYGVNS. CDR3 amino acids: CASTAPWDTQYF. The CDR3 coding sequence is TGTGCCAGCACGGCTCCTTGGGATACGCAGTATTTT.

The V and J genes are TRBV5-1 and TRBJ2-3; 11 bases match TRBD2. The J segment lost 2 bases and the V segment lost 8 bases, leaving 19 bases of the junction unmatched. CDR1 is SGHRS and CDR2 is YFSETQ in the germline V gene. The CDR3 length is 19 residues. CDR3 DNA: TGCGCCAGTCAAGCTTTTCCTAGCGGGGGGTTGGTGTTCACAGATACGCAGTATTTT. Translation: CASQAFPSGGLVFTDTQYF.

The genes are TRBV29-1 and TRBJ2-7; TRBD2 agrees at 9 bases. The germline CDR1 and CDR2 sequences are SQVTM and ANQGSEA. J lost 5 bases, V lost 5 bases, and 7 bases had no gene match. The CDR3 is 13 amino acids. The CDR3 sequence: CSVLSGSENEQYF. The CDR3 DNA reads TGCAGCGTTCTTAGCGGGAGCGAGAACGAGCAGTACTTC.

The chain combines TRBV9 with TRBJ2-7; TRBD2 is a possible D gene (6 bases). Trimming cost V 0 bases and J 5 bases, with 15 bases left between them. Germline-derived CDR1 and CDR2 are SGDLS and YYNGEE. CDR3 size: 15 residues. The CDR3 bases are TGTGCCAGCAGCGTAGCTTCGCGGGAATCGGACGAGCAGTACTTC. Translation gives CASSVASRESDEQYF.

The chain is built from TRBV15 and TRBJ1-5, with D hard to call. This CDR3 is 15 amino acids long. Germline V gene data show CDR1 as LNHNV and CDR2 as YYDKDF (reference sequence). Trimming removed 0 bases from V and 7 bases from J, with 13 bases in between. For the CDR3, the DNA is TGTGCCACCAGCAGAGATCAGACCCCTGGCCAGCCCCAGCATTTT. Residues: CATSRDQTPGQPQHF.

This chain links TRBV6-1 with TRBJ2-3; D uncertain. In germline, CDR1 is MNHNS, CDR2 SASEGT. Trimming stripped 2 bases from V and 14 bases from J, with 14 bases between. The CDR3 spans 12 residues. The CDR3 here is CASSELYQQPYF. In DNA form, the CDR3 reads TGTGCCAGCAGTGAATTATATCAGCAGCCGTATTTT.